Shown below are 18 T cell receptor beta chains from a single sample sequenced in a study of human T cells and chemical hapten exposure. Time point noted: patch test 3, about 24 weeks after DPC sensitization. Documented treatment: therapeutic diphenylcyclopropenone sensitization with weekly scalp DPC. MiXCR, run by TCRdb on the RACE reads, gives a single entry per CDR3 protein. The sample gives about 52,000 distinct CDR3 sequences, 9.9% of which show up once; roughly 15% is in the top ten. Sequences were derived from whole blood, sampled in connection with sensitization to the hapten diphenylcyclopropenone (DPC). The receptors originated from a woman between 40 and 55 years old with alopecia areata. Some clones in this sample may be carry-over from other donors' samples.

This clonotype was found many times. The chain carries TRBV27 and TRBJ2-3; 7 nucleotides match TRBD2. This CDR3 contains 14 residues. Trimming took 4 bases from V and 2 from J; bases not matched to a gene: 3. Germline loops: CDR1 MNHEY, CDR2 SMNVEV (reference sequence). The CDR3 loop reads CASSYGTITDTQYF. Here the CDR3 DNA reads TGTGCCAGCAGTTACGGGACTATCACAGATACGCAGTATTTT.

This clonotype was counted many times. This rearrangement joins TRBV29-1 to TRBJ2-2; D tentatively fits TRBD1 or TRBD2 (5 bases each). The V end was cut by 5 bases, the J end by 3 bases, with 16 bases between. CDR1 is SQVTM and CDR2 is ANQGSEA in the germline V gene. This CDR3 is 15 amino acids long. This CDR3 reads CSVQGPSKDTGELFF. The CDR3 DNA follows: TGCAGCGTTCAGGGACCGTCCAAGGACACCGGGGAGCTGTTTTTT.

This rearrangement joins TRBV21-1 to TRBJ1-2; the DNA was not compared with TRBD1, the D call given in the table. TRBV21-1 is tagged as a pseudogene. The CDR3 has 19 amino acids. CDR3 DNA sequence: TGTGCCAGCAGCATCCCGGACAGGGGGCGACTCCCAGCTAACTATGGCTACACCTTC. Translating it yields CASSIPDRGRLPANYGYTF.

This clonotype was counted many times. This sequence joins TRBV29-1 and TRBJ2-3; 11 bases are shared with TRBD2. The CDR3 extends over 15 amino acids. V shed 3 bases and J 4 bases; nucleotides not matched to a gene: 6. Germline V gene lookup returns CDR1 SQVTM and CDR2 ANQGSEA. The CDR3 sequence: CSVDRLAGGADTQYF. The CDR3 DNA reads TGCAGCGTTGATCGGCTAGCGGGGGGCGCAGATACGCAGTATTTT.

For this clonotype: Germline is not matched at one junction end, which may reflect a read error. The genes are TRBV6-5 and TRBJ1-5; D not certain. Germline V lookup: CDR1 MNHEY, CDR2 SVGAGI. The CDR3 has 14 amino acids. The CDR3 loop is CASSYSDRDQSQHF. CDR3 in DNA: TGTGCCAGCAGTTACTCAGATAGGGATCAGTCCCAGCATTTT.

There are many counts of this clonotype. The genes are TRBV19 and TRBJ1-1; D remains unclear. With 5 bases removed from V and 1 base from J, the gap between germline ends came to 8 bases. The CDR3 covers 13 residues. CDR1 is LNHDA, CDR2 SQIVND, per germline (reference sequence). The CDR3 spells CASSLYRNTEAFF. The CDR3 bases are TGTGCCAGTAGTCTATACAGGAACACTGAAGCTTTCTTT.

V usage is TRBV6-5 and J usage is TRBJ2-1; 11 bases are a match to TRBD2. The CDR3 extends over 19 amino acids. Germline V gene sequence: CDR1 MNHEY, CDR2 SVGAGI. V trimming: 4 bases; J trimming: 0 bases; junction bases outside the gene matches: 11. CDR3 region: CASSSLAGGLRSSYNEQFF. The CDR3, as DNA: TGTGCCAGCAGTTCCCTAGCGGGGGGCCTCCGAAGCTCCTACAATGAGCAGTTCTTC.

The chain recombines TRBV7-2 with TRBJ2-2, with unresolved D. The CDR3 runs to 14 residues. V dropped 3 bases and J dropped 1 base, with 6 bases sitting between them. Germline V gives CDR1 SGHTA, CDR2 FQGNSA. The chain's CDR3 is CASSFGQNTGELFF. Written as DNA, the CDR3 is TGTGCCAGCAGCTTTGGCCAGAACACCGGGGAGCTGTTTTTT.

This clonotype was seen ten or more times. The CDR3 region is CASSRPGLNTGELFF. CDR3 coding DNA: TGCGCCAGCAGCCGCCCGGGACTGAACACCGGGGAGCTGTTTTTT. The V and J genes are TRBV4-1 and TRBJ2-2; D is perhaps TRBD2 (6 bases). The CDR3 is 15 residues long. Between the trimmed V and J ends, which lost 4 bases and 1 base, there was a span of 10 bases. In germline, CDR1 is MGHRA, CDR2 YSYEKL.

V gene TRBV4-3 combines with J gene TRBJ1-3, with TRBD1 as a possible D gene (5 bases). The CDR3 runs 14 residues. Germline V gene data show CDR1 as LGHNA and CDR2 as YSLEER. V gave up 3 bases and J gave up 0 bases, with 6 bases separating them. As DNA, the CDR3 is TGCGCCAGCAGCCATGGGGCCTCTGGAAACACCATATATTTT. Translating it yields CASSHGASGNTIYF.

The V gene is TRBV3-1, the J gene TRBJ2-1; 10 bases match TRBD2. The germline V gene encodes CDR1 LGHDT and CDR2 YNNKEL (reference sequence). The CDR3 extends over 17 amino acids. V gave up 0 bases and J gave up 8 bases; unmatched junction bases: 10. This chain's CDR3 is CASSQDYAAGGQDEQFF. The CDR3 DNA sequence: TGTGCCAGCAGCCAAGATTATGCAGCGGGGGGGCAAGATGAGCAGTTCTTC.

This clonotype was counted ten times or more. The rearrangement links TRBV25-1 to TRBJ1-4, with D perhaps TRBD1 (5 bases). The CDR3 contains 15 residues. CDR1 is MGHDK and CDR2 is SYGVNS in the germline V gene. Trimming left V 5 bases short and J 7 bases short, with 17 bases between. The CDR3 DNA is TGTGCCAGCAGTCCCTACGGGGGTCGCGGTGAAAAACTGTTTTTT. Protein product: CASSPYGGRGEKLFF.

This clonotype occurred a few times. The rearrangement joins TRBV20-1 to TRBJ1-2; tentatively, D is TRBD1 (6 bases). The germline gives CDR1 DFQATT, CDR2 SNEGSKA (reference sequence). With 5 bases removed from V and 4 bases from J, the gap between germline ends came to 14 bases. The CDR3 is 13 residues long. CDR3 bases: TGCAGTGCTCTAACACAGGGAATCTATGGCTACACCTTC. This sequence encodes CSALTQGIYGYTF.

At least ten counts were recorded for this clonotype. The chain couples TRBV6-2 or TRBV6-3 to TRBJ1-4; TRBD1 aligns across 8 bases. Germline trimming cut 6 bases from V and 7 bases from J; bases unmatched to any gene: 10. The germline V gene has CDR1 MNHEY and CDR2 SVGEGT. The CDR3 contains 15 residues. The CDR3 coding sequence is TGTGCCAGCAGACCACGGGCGACAGGGGTTGAAAAACTGTTTTTT. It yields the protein CASRPRATGVEKLFF.

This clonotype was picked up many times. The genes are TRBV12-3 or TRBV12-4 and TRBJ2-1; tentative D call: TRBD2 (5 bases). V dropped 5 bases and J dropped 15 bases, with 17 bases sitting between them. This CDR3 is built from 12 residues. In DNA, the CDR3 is TGTGCCAGCAGTGTTGGACTTTCATCCAGGTTCTTC. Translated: CASSVGLSSRFF.

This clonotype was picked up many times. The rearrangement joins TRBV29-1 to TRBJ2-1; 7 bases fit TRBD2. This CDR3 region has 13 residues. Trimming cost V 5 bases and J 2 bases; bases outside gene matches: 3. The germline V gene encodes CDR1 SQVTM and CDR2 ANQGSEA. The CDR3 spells CSVRLATYNEQFF. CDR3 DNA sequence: TGCAGCGTTCGACTAGCCACCTACAATGAGCAGTTCTTC.

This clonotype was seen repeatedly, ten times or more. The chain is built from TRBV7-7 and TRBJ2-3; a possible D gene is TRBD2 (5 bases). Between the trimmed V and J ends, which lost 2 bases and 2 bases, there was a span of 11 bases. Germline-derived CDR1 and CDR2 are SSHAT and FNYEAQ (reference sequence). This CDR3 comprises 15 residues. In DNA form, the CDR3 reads TGTGCCAGCAGCTTATTTTACGGGGACACAGATACGCAGTATTTT. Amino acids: CASSLFYGDTDTQYF.

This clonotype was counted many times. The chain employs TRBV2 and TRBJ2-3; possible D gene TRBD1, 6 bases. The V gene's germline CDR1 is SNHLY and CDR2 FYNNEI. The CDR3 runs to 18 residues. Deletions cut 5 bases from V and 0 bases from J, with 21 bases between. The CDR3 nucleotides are TGTGCCAGCAGTAGAGGGGGTACTATATTACCTAGCACAGATACGCAGTATTTT. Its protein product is CASSRGGTILPSTDTQYF.